The clone carrying this T cell receptor (beta chain) was counted once. This entry is derived from a study of cytomegalovirus exposure and HLA in healthy donors. There are 13 residues in the CDR3. V lost 2 bases, J lost 5 bases, and 9 bases lay in between. Germline CDR1 and CDR2: LNHNV and YYDKDF (reference sequence). The PCR used 60 Vbeta and 13 Jbeta primers. Only in-frame clones appear in the TCRdb table, and some are missing; sequencing was by immunoSEQ multiplex PCR. This table has 130,000 to 150,000 clones, 80% appearing once. The chain combines TRBV15 with TRBJ2-5, with TRBD2 as a possible D gene (5 bases). Source material: PBMCs. The TCR was taken from a male donor in good health and CMV-seronegative. For the CDR3, the DNA is TGTGCCACCAGCAGACGGACTGGTGAGACCCAGTACTTC. Translating it yields CATSRRTGETQYF.